Presented here are 5 T cell receptor beta chains from one specimen sequenced in a study of long-term antiretroviral therapy in people with HIV (dated by TCRdb to 2022 to 2024). The immunoSEQ hsTCRB v3.0 assay was used at survey level resolution to sequence the TRB variable region. The clones in this table, taken by TCRdb from immuneACCESS, are in-frame only. Not every clone is retained; where verified, under half of the shortfall comes from an unresolved V gene, and the cause of the rest is unknown. For this sample there are roughly 30,000 clones; 75% to 90% appear just once. The ten largest clones take up approximately 3.8% of the sample. The input for sequencing was unsorted PBMCs, taken 0.8 years before starting antiretroviral therapy. The receptors originated from a man younger than 30 with HIV.

The rearrangement links TRBV7-2 to TRBJ2-7; no definite D call. Germline V gene sequence: CDR1 SGHTA, CDR2 FQGNSA. The CDR3 is made up of 15 amino acids. Between the trimmed V and J ends, which lost 1 base and 3 bases, there was a span of 13 bases. CDR3 in DNA: TGTGCCAGCAGCTTAGGAGGAACCCCTGTCTACGAGCAGTACTTC. The encoded protein is CASSLGGTPVYEQYF.

V usage is TRBV9 and J usage is TRBJ2-2; maybe TRBD2 (5 bases). Trimming left V 0 bases short and J 6 bases short, with 15 bases between. Germline V lookup: CDR1 SGDLS, CDR2 YYNGEE. This CDR3 is built from 16 residues. CDR3 sequence: CASSVASGLSPGELFF. The CDR3 DNA sequence: TGTGCCAGCAGCGTAGCGAGCGGTCTCAGCCCCGGGGAGCTGTTTTTT.

The gene calls are TRBV4-3 and TRBJ2-1, with 11 bases matching TRBD2. Trimming at V came to 4 bases and at J to 5 bases, leaving 4 bases not matched to a gene. There are 15 residues in the CDR3. The V gene's germline CDR1 is LGHNA and CDR2 YSLEER. The CDR3 sequence is CASSRRLAGNNEQFF. In nucleotides, the CDR3 is TGCGCCAGCAGCCGACGACTAGCGGGAAACAATGAGCAGTTCTTC.

As concerns this clone: The junction and the germline gene differ at one end; a read error may be behind it. The chain recombines TRBV19 with TRBJ2-4, with a possible D match to TRBD2 (6 bases). CDR3 length equals 17 residues. From germline, CDR1 is LNHDA and CDR2 SQIVND (reference sequence). The CDR3 DNA reads TGTGCCAGTACTATATCGGGTGGGGGAGGCTTCACAGACATTCAGTACTTC. This sequence encodes CASTISGGGGFTDIQYF. Using reference TRBV19 and TRBJ2-4 for the parts outside the CDR3, the full variable domain is DGGITQSPKYLFRKEGQNVTLSCEQNLNHDAMYWYRQDPGQGLRLIYYSQIVNDFQKGDIAEGYSVSREKKESFPLTVTSAQKNPTAFYLCASTISGGGGFTDIQYFGAGTRLSVL.

This chain connects TRBV5-5 to TRBJ1-2, with unresolved D. The CDR3 has 12 amino acids. The ends were cut back, 3 bases at V and 3 bases at J, with 6 bases in the middle. Germline V gene sequence: CDR1 SGHKS, CDR2 YYEKEE (reference sequence). The CDR3 sequence is CASSSEYYGYTF. The CDR3 coding sequence is TGTGCCAGCAGCTCCGAATACTATGGCTACACCTTC. Together with reference TRBV5-5 and TRBJ1-2, the CDR3 gives the full variable domain: DAGVTQSPTHLIKTRGQQVTLRCSPISGHKSVSWYQQVLGQGPQFIFQYYEKEERGRGNFPDRFSARQFPNYSSELNVNALLLGDSALYLCASSSEYYGYTFGSGTRLTVV.